Listed below are T cell receptor beta chains from one sample, sequenced in a study of cytomegalovirus exposure and HLA in healthy donors. The assay was immunoSEQ multiplex PCR, and TCRdb's table has in-frame clones only and misses some. The data contain around 110,000 clones, roughly 83% of them seen just once; the ten biggest clones take up 3.5% to 4.5%. Sequenced sample: PBMCs. These TCRs come from a young man in good health and CMV-seropositive. The CDR3 runs from the conserved cysteine through the conserved F or W.

V	length	J	CDR3
TRBV15	15	TRBJ1-1	CATSRPSFGHTEAFF
TRBV4-1	17	TRBJ2-3	CASSQQPGLMSTDTQYF
TRBV5-6	13	TRBJ2-7	CASSSVPGQGKYF
TRBV5-4	14	TRBJ1-2	CASSHGDRAYGYTF
TRBV15	17	TRBJ1-2	CATSRWGAQGSSYGYTF
TRBV11-3	16	TRBJ2-1	CASSLGGTSGLSKQFF
TRBV4-2	16	TRBJ2-3	CASSQGTGGGTDTQYF
TRBV5-1	16	TRBJ1-5	CASSLGYRESNQPQHF
TRBV7-2	13	TRBJ2-7	CASSSDRVYEQYF
TRBV27	13	TRBJ2-7	CASSFYRGYEQYF
TRBV5-1	18	TRBJ1-3	CASSLAPGEANSGNTIYF
TRBV11-3	12	TRBJ2-7	CASRGEDDEQYF
TRBV29-1	14	TRBJ1-1	CSVEGALRGTEAFF
TRBV7-2	15	TRBJ2-3	CASSPEDPVTDTQYF
TRBV4-1	16	TRBJ2-1	CASSRQGLADFNEQFF
TRBV9	13	TRBJ1-1	CASSAGGRTEAFF
TRBV6-6	13	TRBJ2-7	CASNGGTSYEQYF
TRBV5-7	17	TRBJ1-2	CASRYRDYYTWGYGYTF
TRBV5-6	13	TRBJ2-2	CASTRGYTGELFF
TRBV28	15	TRBJ2-1	CASTWAAGAINEQFF
TRBV6-1	13	TRBJ1-1	CASSSVRGTEAFF
TRBV30	11	TRBJ2-1	CAWGAYNEQFF
TRBV6-1	16	TRBJ1-3	CASSEGPGSAGNTIYF
TRBV9	15	TRBJ1-5	CASSEGTVLHQPQHF
TRBV4-3	19	TRBJ2-2	CASSHGGLAGGPGGGELFF
TRBV12-5	14	TRBJ2-1	CASNAGIDRNEQFF
TRBV6-5	14	TRBJ2-7	CASSYFGVSYEQYF
TRBV15	17	TRBJ1-1	CATSSDLTGGLNTEAFF
TRBV6-1	16	TRBJ1-4	CASSEDVWTGAEKLFF
TRBV11-2	14	TRBJ1-2	CASSSTGPQGGYTF
TRBV11-2	14	TRBJ2-7	CASSQITGAYEQYF
TRBV7-2	14	TRBJ2-7	CASSLGTGAYEQYF
TRBV11-2	16	TRBJ2-7	CASSPLAREGTYEQYF
TRBV7-9	17	TRBJ1-4	CASKLSIGGSTNEKLFF
TRBV2	15	TRBJ2-3	CASGGLGGEPDTQYF
TRBV4-1	18	TRBJ1-2	CASSQESGAGPPTGGYTF
TRBV9	16	TRBJ2-7	CASSSGGGRRVYEQYF
TRBV10-3	14	TRBJ1-2	CAISPETGRHGYTF
TRBV2	14	TRBJ2-7	CASSEGQGESEQYF
TRBV30	13	TRBJ1-6	CAWALGGRSPLHF
TRBV7-9	14	TRBJ1-5	CSSSLDGYNQPQHF
TRBV5-1	15	TRBJ2-1	CASSAIDRLAGQEFF
TRBV28	16	TRBJ2-6	CASSFTDYSGANVLTF
TRBV6-5	13	TRBJ2-3	CASSSPGTDTQYF
TRBV15	14	TRBJ1-1	CATSTRVGYTEAFF
TRBV7-3	13	TRBJ2-5	CASSLKLEETQYF
TRBV28	15	TRBJ1-1	CASSLVALTETEAFF